This T cell receptor beta chain was sequenced during a study of T cell repertoires in aging, cancer and after chemotherapy (dated by TCRdb to about 2019). Turning to the overall study: Six donor age groups were covered, ranging from 30 or younger up to 70 or older, and each group contained at least three individuals. TCR repertoires from healthy donor controls were recorded over periods of several months to years and showed clear clonal overlap between repeated samplings. Some 9 million TCR reads were contained in the full dataset. The study profiled peripheral blood TCR beta repertoires from healthy donors and cancer patients to examine immunoaging and T cell reconstitution after chemotherapy. Alongside 95 to 100 healthy donors serving as a reference group, the cohort included some 220 cancer patients, of whom roughly 92 had hematological cancers and fewer than 130 had solid cancers. The investigation overall reported the following: Compared with age-matched healthy donors, untreated patients with either hematological or solid cancers had significantly lower TCR diversity in the blood along with higher clonality. The authors noted that the repertoire data do not allow conclusions about immunological memory after chemotherapy. In healthy donors, the decline in TCR diversity with age was mainly explained by loss of richness, whereas in cancer patients loss of evenness was also found to contribute. In both cancer cohorts, the median generation probability rose over the chemotherapy interval, which suggests that the repertoire was reconstituted through rebound thymic output.

Rearranged TRB sequences spanning V, D and J segments were amplified in a multiplex touch-down PCR with a mixed TRB-A/B primer pool. Illumina adapters and sample indices were added to the amplicons in two consecutive PCR reactions performed with Phusion HS II polymerase. Amplicons were gel-purified using the NucleoSpin Gel and PCR Clean-up kit and were subsequently checked with Qubit and an Agilent 2100 Bioanalyzer. Libraries were sequenced on an Illumina MiSeq using 600-cycle, single-indexed, paired-end runs. Regarding the original processing steps: MiXCR versions 2.12 and 3.0.5 were used to process the TRB sequences. Each unique CDR3 nucleotide sequence was treated as one clone, and only productive sequences with two or more reads were kept. The repertoire metrics were Shannon diversity, evenness, clonality (defined as one minus evenness), and alpha-parameterized diversity profiles covering alpha 0 to 5. The IGoR algorithm was used to calculate generation probabilities of clones in the paired pre- and post-chemotherapy samples. TCRdb passed the public sequencing reads through fastp at Q25 and MiXCR, retaining productive beta sequences. Each CDR3 protein gets just one entry, which takes the most common genes and DNA from the rows behind it. It is TCRdb's table, rather than the study itself, that gives the V and J calls and clone size. The sample contains 8,000 to 10,000 distinct CDR3 sequences, about a third of them found a single time. The ten largest clones capture approximately 3.8% of the sample.

As regards this clonotype: Its antigen is currently not known. No base quality information exists; no much larger clone differs at one position.

Looking up the germline V gene (reference sequence) yields CDR1 DFQATT and CDR2 SNEGSKA. Taken from cysteine to phenylalanine, the CDR3 has 14 residues. Just CDR3 DNA is preserved here, 42 bases in frame from base 1. The trim is 6 bases for V and 5 bases for J, with a gap of 17 bases between the germline ends. TCR beta rearrangements were amplified from genomic DNA isolated from peripheral blood, not from sorted cells or RNA. The clonotype comes from a human donor in good health. The sequence joins TRBV20-1 to TRBJ1-5; the D gene remains uncertain. Sequenced: blood. The sequence in DNA is TGCAGTGCGCGATTCACCCGTGACCATCAGCCCCAGCATTTT. The translation is CSARFTRDHQPQHF.